Following are 25 T cell receptor beta chains from one sample sequenced in a study of OX40 agonist ivuxolimab in advanced cancers. The data were produced by immunoSEQ multiplex PCR, yet TCRdb's version contains in-frame clones alone and is incomplete. Among 100,000 or so clones, roughly 80% were seen once, and the ten largest hold roughly 5%. The sample consisted of CD4+ or CD8+ T cells sorted from blood, taken in a trial of the OX40 agonist ivuxolimab. The origin of the receptors is an adult with an advanced solid tumor such as melanoma, head and neck, liver or kidney cancer.

The chain employs TRBV5-1 and TRBJ2-2; no clear D. CDR3 length: 14 amino acids. From germline, CDR1 is SGHRS and CDR2 YFSETQ. The germline V and J ends were trimmed by 4 bases and 5 bases, with 12 bases remaining between them. The CDR3 reads CASSHWTFTGELFF. In DNA, the CDR3 is TGCGCCAGCAGCCACTGGACCTTTACCGGGGAGCTGTTTTTT.

The rearrangement links TRBV7-9 to TRBJ2-7; 8 bases line up with TRBD1. The V gene's germline CDR1 is SEHNR and CDR2 FQNEAQ (reference sequence). The CDR3 totals 14 residues. The J segment lost 3 bases and the V segment lost 4 bases, leaving 5 bases of the junction unmatched. The CDR3 region is CASSSRTGLYEQYF. The DNA of the CDR3 is TGTGCCAGCAGCTCAAGGACAGGGCTCTACGAGCAGTACTTC.

The genes are TRBV7-6 and TRBJ2-7; TRBD1 agrees at 7 bases. The CDR3 spans 15 residues. V was pared by 5 bases and J by 0 bases, with 7 bases of the junction left unmatched. Germline V gene lookup returns CDR1 SGHVS and CDR2 FNYEAQ. Here the CDR3 DNA reads TGTGCCAGCAGCCCCACCGGGACAGCCTCCTACGAGCAGTACTTC. Amino acid sequence: CASSPTGTASYEQYF.

The chain uses TRBV27 and TRBJ2-7; D possibly corresponds to TRBD1 (5 bases). The V end lost 3 bases, the J end lost 3 bases, and 9 bases lay between the germline ends. Germline V CDR1 and CDR2: MNHEY, SMNVEV (reference sequence). There are 13 residues in the CDR3. This chain's CDR3 is CASSFGQVYEQYF. CDR3 sequence (DNA): TGTGCCAGCAGTTTCGGACAAGTCTACGAGCAGTACTTC.

This chain uses TRBV7-9 with TRBJ2-7, with D perhaps matching TRBD2 (7 bases). The V gene lost 7 bases and the J gene lost 5 bases, with 15 bases spanning the gap. Germline V CDR1 and CDR2: SEHNR, FQNEAQ (reference sequence). The CDR3 consists of 13 residues. The CDR3 region has the DNA TGTGCCAGCAAGGGGGGGGTTCCCCACGAGCAGTACTTC. Encoded protein: CASKGGVPHEQYF.

The CDR3 DNA reads TGTGCCAGCAGCGCTTTCCAAGAGACCCAGTACTTC. Its protein product is CASSAFQETQYF. V usage is TRBV9 and J usage is TRBJ2-5; D remains unclear. This CDR3 contains 12 residues. Between the trimmed V and J ends, which lost 3 bases and 1 base, there was a span of 4 bases. Per germline, CDR1 SGDLS and CDR2 YYNGEE.

V usage is TRBV27 and J usage is TRBJ1-1; TRBD1 matches 7 bases. The V and J ends lost 5 bases and 8 bases, in that order; junction bases with no gene match: 17. The CDR3 covers 16 residues. CDR1 is MNHEY and CDR2 is SMNVEV in the germline V gene (reference sequence). CDR3 nucleotides: TGTGCCAGCAGTAGCCTGGACAGGACGACGGGAGGGGAAGCTTTCTTT. Encoded protein: CASSSLDRTTGGEAFF.

J is TRBJ1-3 and V is TRBV9, with 9 bases aligning to TRBD1. This CDR3 contains 16 residues. Trimming took 1 base from V and 4 from J; bases not matched to a gene: 6. Germline loops: CDR1 SGDLS, CDR2 YYNGEE. CDR3 nucleotides: TGTGCCAGCAGCGTATCTCCGGGACAGGGAGGAAACACCATATATTTT. Protein sequence: CASSVSPGQGGNTIYF.

The chain recombines TRBV27 with TRBJ2-7; weak D call: TRBD1 (6 bases). The V and J ends lost 6 bases and 0 bases respectively, with 15 bases between them. This CDR3 has 15 amino acids. Germline CDR1 reads MNHEY; CDR2 reads SMNVEV (reference sequence). This CDR3 reads CASSSGAISSYEQYF. In nucleotides, the CDR3 is TGTGCCAGCAGCTCAGGGGCGATCAGCTCCTACGAGCAGTACTTC.

This clone was counted only a few times. The chain combines TRBV19 with TRBJ1-2; maybe TRBD1 (6 bases). The CDR3 covers 12 residues. The V and J ends lost 3 bases and 8 bases respectively, with 10 bases between them. Germline CDR1 is LNHDA and CDR2 is SQIVND (reference sequence). Here the CDR3 DNA reads TGTGCCAGTAGTATGGGGGCGCGCGGCTACACCTTC. Translated: CASSMGARGYTF.

The rearrangement joins TRBV27 to TRBJ1-3; D may be TRBD1 (6 bases). V was pared by 3 bases and J by 0 bases, with 9 bases between. The CDR3 is 15 amino acids. Per the germline V gene, CDR1 is MNHEY and CDR2 is SMNVEV (reference sequence). The CDR3 loop is CASSLRGSSGNTIYF. CDR3 nucleotides: TGTGCCAGCAGTTTGAGGGGGAGCTCTGGAAACACCATATATTTT.

This chain links TRBV5-8 with TRBJ2-5, with 10 nucleotides matching TRBD2. The CDR3 has 17 residues. Germline-derived CDR1 and CDR2 are SGHTS and YDEGEE. Trimming removed 0 bases from V and 5 bases from J; junction bases left unmatched: 10. The CDR3, as DNA: TGTGCCAGCAGCTTGGGGGCTAGCGGGAGCTCCTGGGAGACCCAGTACTTC. It yields the protein CASSLGASGSSWETQYF.

This chain connects TRBV6-5 to TRBJ1-1; D gene uncertain. The CDR3 runs 13 residues. The germline V and J ends were trimmed by 0 bases and 1 base, with 3 bases remaining between them. CDR1 is MNHEY, CDR2 SVGAGI, per germline. The CDR3 DNA reads TGTGCCAGCAGTTACTCGGAGAACACTGAAGCTTTCTTT. As protein: CASSYSENTEAFF.

The J gene is TRBJ2-7, the V gene TRBV7-9; D tentatively fits TRBD1 or TRBD2 (6 bases each). Germline assignment: CDR1 SEHNR and CDR2 FQNEAQ (reference sequence). V lost 2 bases and J 4 bases, leaving 18 bases between the germline ends. The CDR3 loop spans 16 amino acids. The CDR3 nucleotides read TGTGCCAGCAGCTTACTCGACGGGGGCGAATCTTACGAGCAGTACTTC. Protein product: CASSLLDGGESYEQYF.

The DNA for the CDR3 is TGTGCCAGCTCACCAGGGGGCGCCGAGACAGATACGCAGTATTTT. It translates to CASSPGGAETDTQYF. The chain combines TRBV18 with TRBJ2-3; the D gene is possibly TRBD1 (6 bases). Trimming shortened V by 2 bases and J by 3 bases, and 12 bases separated the two germline ends. The CDR3 runs 15 residues. Germline CDR1 reads KGHSH; CDR2 reads LQKENI.

The rearrangement links TRBV19 to TRBJ2-3; the D is unclear. CDR3 length equals 14 residues. Trimming stripped 4 bases from V and 0 bases from J, with 8 bases between. CDR1 is LNHDA, CDR2 SQIVND, per germline (reference sequence). CDR3 sequence: CASSTVASTDTQYF. The DNA of the CDR3 is TGTGCCAGTAGTACCGTGGCTAGCACAGATACGCAGTATTTT.

The V gene is TRBV7-8, the J gene TRBJ1-5, with 8 nucleotides matching TRBD1. The CDR3 extends over 17 amino acids. The V gene end was trimmed by 0 bases and the J gene end by 5 bases; junction bases not matched to a gene: 9. The germline V gene encodes CDR1 SGHVS and CDR2 FQNEAQ. The CDR3 nucleotides are TGTGCCAGCAGCTTAGCCGGCGAACTACAGGGGGATCAGCCCCAGCATTTT. This encodes CASSLAGELQGDQPQHF.

The rearrangement joins TRBV19 to TRBJ2-3; possible D gene TRBD1, 6 bases. V was clipped by 3 bases and J by 7 bases, with 8 bases between them. This CDR3 region has 12 residues. The germline gives CDR1 LNHDA, CDR2 SQIVND (reference sequence). The CDR3 region has the DNA TGTGCCAGTAGTATTGGGGGCCATACGCAGTATTTT. This gives the protein CASSIGGHTQYF.

V usage is TRBV4-1 and J usage is TRBJ2-7; maybe TRBD2 (7 bases). The CDR3 consists of 17 residues. Trimming took 0 bases from V and 0 from J, leaving 15 bases between them. Germline CDR1 MGHRA, CDR2 YSYEKL. The CDR3 is CASSQEGAGDPSYEQYF. The CDR3, as DNA: TGCGCCAGCAGCCAAGAGGGGGCGGGGGACCCCTCCTACGAGCAGTACTTC.

This chain joins TRBV7-9 and TRBJ2-1, with TRBD2 matching over 8 bases. The germline gives CDR1 SEHNR, CDR2 FQNEAQ (reference sequence). The CDR3 length is 15 residues. Trimming took 1 base from V and 5 from J; bases not matched to a gene: 4. This CDR3 reads CASSLVSGTHNEQFF. Written as DNA, the CDR3 is TGTGCCAGCAGCTTAGTTAGCGGGACCCACAATGAGCAGTTCTTC.

The chain is built from TRBV18 and TRBJ1-2; D is uncertain. The germline V and J ends were trimmed by 3 bases and 6 bases, with 14 bases remaining between them. Germline CDR1 KGHSH, CDR2 LQKENI. The CDR3 totals 14 residues. The DNA for the CDR3 is TGTGCCAGCTCACCCCCTAGGGCCCCGGATGGCTACACCTTC. This sequence encodes CASSPPRAPDGYTF. The complete variable domain, with remaining parts taken from reference TRBV18 and TRBJ1-2, reads NAGVMQNPRHLVRRRGQEARLRCSPMKGHSHVYWYRQLPEEGLKFMVYLQKENIIDESGMPKERFSAEFPKEGPSILRIQQVVRGDSAAYFCASSPPRAPDGYTFGSGTRLTVV.

This clone appeared once. J is TRBJ1-1 and V is TRBV6-4, with TRBD1 as a possible D gene (6 bases). CDR3 size: 14 residues. Germline CDR1 MRHNA, CDR2 SNTAGT. Between the trimmed V and J ends, which lost 5 bases and 1 base, there was a span of 11 bases. The DNA for the CDR3 is TGTGCCAGCAGTAGGGGGGGCACGAACACTGAAGCTTTCTTT. Its translation is CASSRGGTNTEAFF.

The sample holds one count of this clone. One end of the junction fails to match germline, which may point to a read error. V and J are TRBV5-3 and TRBJ1-3; tentative D call: TRBD1 (5 bases). TRBV5-3 is labeled an ORF, and its function is uncertain. The CDR3 totals 14 residues. The CDR3 DNA sequence: TGTGCCAGCAGCTTTTGGACAACTGGAAACACCATATATTTT. Residues: CASSFWTTGNTIYF.

The V call is TRBV14, the J call TRBJ2-5, with 11 bases identical to TRBD2. This CDR3 has 15 residues. In germline, CDR1 is SGHDN, CDR2 FVKESK. The trim removed 4 bases at V and 5 bases at J, leaving 6 bases unmatched. CDR3 in amino acids: CASSRLAGSWETQYF. CDR3 nucleotide sequence: TGTGCCAGCAGCCGACTAGCGGGGTCCTGGGAGACCCAGTACTTC.

Comment on this clone: One end of the junction does not line up with germline, which may come from a read error. The rearrangement joins TRBV10-2 to TRBJ1-2; D gene ambiguous. The germline V gene encodes CDR1 WSHSY and CDR2 SAAADI. The CDR3 has 11 amino acids. The CDR3: CASSDGVVGAF. The CDR3 DNA reads TGCGCCAGCAGTGATGGGGTGGTAGGAGCCTTC.